The clone carrying this T cell receptor beta chain rates as large. Time point described: week 3, after first cycle of checkpoint inhibitor. With 10 bases clipped from V and 6 bases from J, the junction kept 12 bases outside the gene matches. CDR3 size: 14 residues. Germline V CDR1 and CDR2: MDHEN, SYDVKM. A fixed DNA input of 300 to 350 ng was used per bulk PBMC sample. Generated by immunoSEQ multiplex PCR, the TCRdb table keeps only in-frame clones and is missing some. The top ten clones hold 7.8% of a sample with about 15,000 clones, around nine tenths of them seen once. These data are taken from a study of blood T cell dynamics during melanoma immunotherapy.

This chain uses TRBV28 with TRBJ2-7; 10 nucleotides match TRBD2. The receptor's source is a human donor with melanoma. The specimen comprised blood, sampled from a patient treated with checkpoint blockade. The CDR3 nucleotides are TGTGCCACCAAGACCGGGACTAGCGCAGGCGAGCAGTACTTC. Protein product: CATKTGTSAGEQYF.